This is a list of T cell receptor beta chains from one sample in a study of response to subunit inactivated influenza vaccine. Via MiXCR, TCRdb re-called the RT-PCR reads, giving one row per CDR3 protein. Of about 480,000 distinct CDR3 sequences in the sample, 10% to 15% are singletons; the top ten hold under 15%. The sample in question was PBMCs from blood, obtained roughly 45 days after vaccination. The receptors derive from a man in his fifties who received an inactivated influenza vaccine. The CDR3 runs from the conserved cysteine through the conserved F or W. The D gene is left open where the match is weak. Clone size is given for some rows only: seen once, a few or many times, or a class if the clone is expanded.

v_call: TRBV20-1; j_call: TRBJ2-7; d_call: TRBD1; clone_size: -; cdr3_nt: TGCAGTGCTAGGACAGGGGGCGGGACGGGCGAGCAGTACTTC; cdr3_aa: CSARTGGGTGEQYF
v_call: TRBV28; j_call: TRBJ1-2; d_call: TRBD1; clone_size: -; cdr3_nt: TGTGCCAGCTTATACCGGGACAGGGGGCGAGTCTACACCTTC; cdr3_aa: CASLYRDRGRVYTF
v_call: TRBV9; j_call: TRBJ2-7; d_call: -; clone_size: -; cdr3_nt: TGTGCCAGCAACCAAGGAGGGTCGACCTACGAGCAGTACTTC; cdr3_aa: CASNQGGSTYEQYF
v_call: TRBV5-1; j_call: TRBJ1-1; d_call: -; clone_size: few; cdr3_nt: TGCGCCAGCAGCTTGGACAGGGACTCGAACACTGAAGCTTTCTTT; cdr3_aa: CASSLDRDSNTEAFF
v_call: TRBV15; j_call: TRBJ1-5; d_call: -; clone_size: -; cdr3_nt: TGTGCCACCAGCGGTGAGGGCGCAACAGGCAATCAGCCCCAGCATTTT; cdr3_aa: CATSGEGATGNQPQHF
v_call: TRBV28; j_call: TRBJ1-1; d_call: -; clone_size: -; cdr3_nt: TGTGCCAGCAGAACAGGGAGTGGGAACACTGAAGCTTTCTTT; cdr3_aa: CASRTGSGNTEAFF
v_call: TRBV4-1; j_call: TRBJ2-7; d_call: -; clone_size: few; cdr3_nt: TGCGCCAGCAGCCAAGAGCGACAGGTCTCCTACGAGCAGTACTTC; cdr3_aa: CASSQERQVSYEQYF
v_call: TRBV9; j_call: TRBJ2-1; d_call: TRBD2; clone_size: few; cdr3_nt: TGTGCCAGCAGCGTAGGGCCTAGCGGATACAATGAGCAGTTCTTC; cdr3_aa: CASSVGPSGYNEQFF
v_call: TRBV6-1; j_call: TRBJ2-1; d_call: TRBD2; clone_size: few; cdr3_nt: TGTGCCAGCAAAGCAGGCCTAGCGGCCTACAATGAGCAGTTCTTC; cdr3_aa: CASKAGLAAYNEQFF
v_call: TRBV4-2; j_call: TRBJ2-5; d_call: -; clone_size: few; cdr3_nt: TGTGCCAGCAGCCTGGACTGGAAAGAGACCCAGTACTTC; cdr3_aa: CASSLDWKETQYF
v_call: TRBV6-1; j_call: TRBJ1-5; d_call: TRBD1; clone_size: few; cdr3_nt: TGTGCCAGCAGTAATGACAGGGGTAGCAATCAGCCCCAGCATTTT; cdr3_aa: CASSNDRGSNQPQHF
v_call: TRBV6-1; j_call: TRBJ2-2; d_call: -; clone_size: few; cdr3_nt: TGTGCCAGCAGGTCCCTGGGGGGGGCCCCCACCGGGGAGCTGTTTTTT; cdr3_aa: CASRSLGGAPTGELFF
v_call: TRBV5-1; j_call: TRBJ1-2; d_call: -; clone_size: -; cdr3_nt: TGCGCCAGCAGCTTGTCCGGGGCCACGTTCTATGGCTACACCTTC; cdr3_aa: CASSLSGATFYGYTF
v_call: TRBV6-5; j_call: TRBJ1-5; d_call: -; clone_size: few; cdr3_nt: TGTGCCAGCAGTTACTCAGGGGGGCTTAATCAGCCCCAGCATTTT; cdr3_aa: CASSYSGGLNQPQHF
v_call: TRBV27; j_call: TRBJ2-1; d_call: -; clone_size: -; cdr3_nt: TGTGCCAGCAGTTTGCAAGCGTCCTACAATGAGCAGTTCTTC; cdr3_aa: CASSLQASYNEQFF
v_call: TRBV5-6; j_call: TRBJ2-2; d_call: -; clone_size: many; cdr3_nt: TGTGCCAGCAGCTTGGACAGGGACCTTCTAACCGGGGAGCTGTTTTTT; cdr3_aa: CASSLDRDLLTGELFF
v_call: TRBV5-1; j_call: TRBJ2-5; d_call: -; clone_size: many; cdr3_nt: TGCGCCAGCAGCACCAGCCCGGGGGTATATGAGACCCAGTACTTC; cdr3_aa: CASSTSPGVYETQYF
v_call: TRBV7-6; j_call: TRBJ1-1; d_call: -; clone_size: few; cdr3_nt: TGTGCCAGCAGCCAGACCCAGACAGGTCTGAACACTGAAGCTTTCTTT; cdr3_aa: CASSQTQTGLNTEAFF
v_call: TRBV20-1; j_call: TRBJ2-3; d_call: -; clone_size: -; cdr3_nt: TGCAGTGCTAGAGATCCAGGTAGCATCAGCACAGATACGCAGTATTTT; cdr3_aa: CSARDPGSISTDTQYF
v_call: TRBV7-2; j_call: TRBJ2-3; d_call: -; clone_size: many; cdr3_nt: TGTGCCAGCAGCTTCGGAGGGCCCCCCACAGATACGCAGTATTTT; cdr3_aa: CASSFGGPPTDTQYF